Listed here are 4 T cell receptor beta chains from one sample, sequenced in a study of blood T cell repertoires in COVID-19. Data came from immunoSEQ multiplex PCR; TCRdb stores just in-frame clones and leaves some out. The repertoire holds roughly 110,000 clones, with approximately 84% as singletons. Sequenced material: peripheral blood. All receptors come from a woman in her sixties with acute or convalescent COVID-19.

The chain recombines TRBV11-3 with TRBJ2-5, with 7 nucleotides matching TRBD1. Germline CDR1 reads SGHNT; CDR2 reads YENEEA. The trim removed 5 bases at V and 4 bases at J, leaving 4 bases unmatched. The CDR3 is made up of 13 amino acids. CDR3 loop: CASSQTGVETQYF. CDR3 DNA sequence: TGTGCCAGCAGCCAAACAGGGGTAGAGACCCAGTACTTC.

The rearrangement joins TRBV7-2 to TRBJ2-4; a possible D gene is TRBD2 (5 bases). This CDR3 is 12 amino acids long. V was trimmed by 5 bases and J by 9 bases, leaving 11 bases between them. Germline lookup yields CDR1 SGHTA and CDR2 FQGNSA. In DNA, the CDR3 is TGTGCCAGCAGCCCAGCTGGGAGCATTCAGTACTTC. Its translation: CASSPAGSIQYF.

J is TRBJ2-5 and V is TRBV6-5, with TRBD2 as a possible D gene (5 bases). This CDR3 comprises 14 residues. Trimming stripped 7 bases from V and 1 base from J, with 13 bases between. In germline, CDR1 is MNHEY, CDR2 SVGAGI. CDR3 residues: CASKVRGGQETQYF. CDR3 coding DNA: TGTGCCAGCAAAGTTAGAGGAGGCCAAGAGACCCAGTACTTC.

The rearrangement uses TRBV10-3 and TRBJ2-2, with D perhaps matching TRBD2 (6 bases). V lost 6 bases to trimming and J lost 5 bases, with 19 bases between them. Per germline, CDR1 ENHRY and CDR2 SYGVKD. The CDR3 runs to 16 residues. In DNA form, the CDR3 reads TGTGCCATCAGGAATTCCCTTCAGGCGGGAACCGGGGAGCTGTTTTTT. This encodes CAIRNSLQAGTGELFF.